This TCR beta chain stems from a study of multiple sclerosis patients with progressive multifocal leukoencephalopathy. Described time point: before natalizumab initiation. V lost 3 bases to trimming and J lost 11 bases, with 23 bases between them. CDR1 and CDR2 (germline): SGDLS, YYNGEE. This CDR3 has 16 residues. Method: immunoSEQ multiplex PCR; TCRdb's copy keeps in-frame clones and lacks some. The sample contains 25,000 to 35,000 clones, almost 95% of which appear only once. Material: PBMCs. The V gene is TRBV9, the J gene TRBJ2-2; no firm D call. The TCR sequence derives from a man aged 25-40 years with multiple sclerosis. The chain's CDR3 is CASSEGPGQSRSELFF. CDR3 sequence (DNA): TGTGCCAGCAGCGAGGGTCCGGGCCAAAGCCGGTCAGAGCTGTTTTTT.